Following are 4 T cell receptor beta chains from one sample sequenced in a study of T cell responses to AZD1222 COVID-19 vaccine. Sequenced by immunoSEQ multiplex PCR; TCRdb stores in-frame clones only, minus some. The table has 43,000 or so clones, about 90% seen once. Material: peripheral blood, obtained 28 days after the second AZD1222 dose. The receptors stem from an adult who received the AZD1222 COVID-19 vaccine.

J is TRBJ2-1 and V is TRBV5-6; TRBD2 might be the D (6 bases). Between the trimmed V and J ends, which lost 4 bases and 5 bases, there was a span of 19 bases. Germline CDR1 and CDR2: SGHDT and YYEEEE. The CDR3 sequence is 16 residues long. The CDR3 coding sequence is TGTGCCAGCAGCCGGAGGAGAAGCGGGCCAGACAATGAGCAGTTCTTC. Residues: CASSRRRSGPDNEQFF.

V and J are TRBV5-6 and TRBJ1-3, with a possible D match to TRBD1 (6 bases). Germline CDR1 reads SGHDT; CDR2 reads YYEEEE. There are 18 residues in the CDR3. V lost 4 bases, J lost 0 bases, and 20 bases lay in between. This CDR3 is CASSIAQGRGYSGNTIYF. In nucleotides, the CDR3 is TGTGCCAGCAGCATAGCACAGGGACGAGGGTACTCTGGAAACACCATATATTTT.

This clone was counted a single time. The gene calls are TRBV23-1 and TRBJ2-5; a possible D gene is TRBD1 (6 bases). TRBV23-1 is an ORF for which the function is uncertain. V gave up 4 bases and J gave up 2 bases, with 11 bases separating them. The CDR3 is made up of 14 amino acids. CDR3 in amino acids: CASSLRDTQETQYF. The CDR3 region has the DNA TGCGCCAGCAGTCTGAGGGACACACAAGAGACCCAGTACTTC.

The V gene is TRBV5-6, the J gene TRBJ2-2, with 8 bases matching TRBD1. Unmatched junction bases numbered 4, after V lost 5 bases and J lost 1 base. Germline CDR1 is SGHDT and CDR2 is YYEEEE. The CDR3 runs 15 residues. CDR3 sequence: CASRPDRENTGELFF. In DNA, the CDR3 is TGTGCCAGCAGACCGGACAGGGAGAACACCGGGGAGCTGTTTTTT.